This T cell receptor beta chain stems from a study of shared clonotypes between healthy human individuals. Looking at the study overall: Each donor's CD4 naive and CD4 memory cells filled three plates apiece, CD8 naive two, and CD8 memory one.

This clone was detected once. CDR3 size: 15 residues. In germline, CDR1 is SGHRS, CDR2 YFSETQ. V gave up 0 bases and J gave up 8 bases, with 14 bases separating them. Generated by immunoSEQ multiplex PCR, the TCRdb table keeps only in-frame clones and is missing some. The table lists about 680,000 clones, 73% of them singletons. This chain joins TRBV5-1 and TRBJ1-4; D is unclear. This clonotype was obtained from a woman aged 30 to 39 in good health. Material for sequencing was memory CD4+ T cells sorted from blood. Subset given: CD45RA-negative fraction. The CDR3 spells CASSLEGRMEEKLFF. CDR3 sequence (DNA): TGCGCCAGCAGCTTGGAAGGCCGAATGGAAGAAAAACTGTTTTTT.